This TCR beta chain appears in the sequencing data of a study of OX40 agonist ivuxolimab in advanced cancers. CDR1 SGHTA and CDR2 FQGNSA come from the germline V gene. V was cut by 5 bases and J by 1 base, with 12 bases left in between. The CDR3 covers 14 residues. Using immunoSEQ multiplex PCR, the repertoire was profiled, and TCRdb retains in-frame clones only, with some absent. The sample has approximately 87,000 clones, about 90% seen once. Study-level findings and limits: At 0.1 to 3.0 mg/kg and by week 6, CD4+ and CD8+ T cells in the blood had expanded clonally. Some nonresponders additionally presented with little normalized T-cell clonal expansion.

On this clone itself: Its specificity is not known.

The genes are TRBV7-2 and TRBJ2-7; tentatively, D is TRBD1 (6 bases). The sample was CD4+ or CD8+ T cells sorted from blood, taken in a trial of the OX40 agonist ivuxolimab. This sequence originates from an adult with an advanced solid tumor such as melanoma, head and neck, liver or kidney cancer. CDR3 DNA sequence: TGTGCCAGCAGCCTACGAGGACAGTCCTACGAGCAGTACTTC. It codes for CASSLRGQSYEQYF.